This TCR beta chain is drawn from a study of PD-1 blockade in classical Hodgkin lymphoma. TCRdb's copy holds only in-frame clones and misses some; the assay was immunoSEQ multiplex PCR. There are about 36,000 clones in the sample; more than 65% occur only once, and approximately 14% lies in the top ten. Of note for this clone: No antigen is known for it.

The patients all showed relapse after autologous stem cell transplantation, while their brentuximab vedotin exposure varied. The V end was cut by 4 bases, the J end by 6 bases, with 10 bases between. The CDR3 is made up of 12 amino acids. The germline V gene has CDR1 SGHNT and CDR2 YYREEE (reference sequence). Findings of the study overall: CD4+ but not CD8+ TCR diversity rose significantly by C4D1.

This chain joins TRBV5-4 and TRBJ1-1; tentative D call: TRBD1 (5 bases). Sample: peripheral blood mononuclear cells (PBMCs), taken before the second cycle of nivolumab. This TCR was recovered from a human donor with classical Hodgkin lymphoma. For the CDR3, the DNA is TGTGCCAGCAGCCCCGTGGGGGCTGAAGCTTTCTTT. It specifies CASSPVGAEAFF.